These T cell receptor beta chains were read from a single sample in a study of blood T cells in healthy people across ages. TCRdb reprocessed the 5' RACE reads with MiXCR, giving one entry per CDR3 protein. The sample has roughly 1.5 million distinct CDR3 sequences, 42% seen once; the top ten hold under 5%. The material sequenced was blood. The receptors come from a woman between 18 and 29 years old in good health. Each CDR3 is given without its conserved first and last residue. Each record gives: D gene, J gene, V gene, CDR3 protein. The D gene is left open where the match is weak.

TRBD1	TRBJ1-1	TRBV6-2/TRBV6-3	ASSYYGWTGNTEAF
-	TRBJ2-7	TRBV4-3	ASSQVMRGSYEQY
-	TRBJ2-1	TRBV20-1	SARGVGETQF
-	TRBJ1-6	TRBV4-3	ASSQDKGNNSPLY
-	TRBJ2-7	TRBV10-3	AISGIWQGRAYEQY
TRBD1	TRBJ2-1	TRBV29-1	SVGLGTDQYYNEQF
-	-	TRBV24-1	ATSATVSYNEQY
TRBD1	TRBJ2-1	TRBV7-9	ASSLVGDRGRNEQF
-	TRBJ2-4	TRBV6-2/TRBV6-3	ASSGLRDTKNIQY
-	TRBJ2-7	TRBV20-1	SVLTGFIVYEQY
-	TRBJ1-3	TRBV9	ASSVDQDLNTIY
TRBD2	TRBJ2-7	TRBV20-1	SARDFPLAEIYNEQY
-	TRBJ2-3	TRBV30	AWSAWVAATDTQY
TRBD1	TRBJ1-5	TRBV20-1	SARRGQSNQPQH
-	TRBJ2-7	TRBV4-1	ASSHTGPGSYEQY
-	TRBJ2-4	TRBV6-5	ASRTQGAKNIQY
-	TRBJ2-7	TRBV10-3	ATKSLDLGEQY
TRBD1	TRBJ1-2	TRBV7-2	ASRLATGAYYRYT
-	TRBJ2-7	TRBV7-3	ASSPNAGEAYEQY
-	TRBJ1-2	TRBV7-2	ASTGDRGNYGYT
-	TRBJ1-2	TRBV14	ASSPQNYGYT
-	TRBJ2-7	TRBV29-1	SVETSSNEQY
-	TRBJ1-2	TRBV3-1	ASSQDNRAGGYT
TRBD2	TRBJ2-4	TRBV7-6	ASSALAGELAKNIQY
-	TRBJ1-5	TRBV6-2/TRBV6-3	ASSYWVEEPLNQPQH
TRBD1	TRBJ1-3	TRBV7-8	ASRPRGQGARGNTIY
-	TRBJ1-2	TRBV6-6	ASTHVTRGETNYGYT
TRBD1	TRBJ2-5	TRBV28	ASSSRGWETQY
-	TRBJ1-2	TRBV12-3/TRBV12-4	ASTIWGETYGYT
-	TRBJ2-1	TRBV10-3	ATHAAGYNEQF
TRBD1	TRBJ1-2	TRBV3-1	ASSLHRDRTVYGYT
-	TRBJ1-1	TRBV12-3/TRBV12-4	ASSLELLAEAF
TRBD1	TRBJ2-1	TRBV12-3/TRBV12-4	ASSHPGQGWDEQF
-	TRBJ2-1	TRBV28	ATHPASSYNEQF
-	TRBJ1-1	TRBV4-1	ASSRKGGNTEAF
TRBD2	TRBJ2-2	TRBV4-3	ASSLYIAGGINTGELF
-	TRBJ2-2	TRBV24-1	ATSDSGRGNTGELF
-	TRBJ2-1	TRBV3-1	ASSQMVAEYNEQF
-	TRBJ2-1	TRBV7-8	ASTLGRYNEQF
-	TRBJ2-3	TRBV7-2	VSSLLGTDTQY
TRBD1	TRBJ2-1	TRBV7-3	ASSLMGQGYNEQF
-	TRBJ1-5	TRBV4-3	ASSQELGNSNQPQH
-	TRBJ2-5	TRBV4-1	ASSQGQHSQETQY
TRBD1	TRBJ2-1	TRBV20-1	SARGQGAQKGYNEQF
-	TRBJ2-6	TRBV7-6	ASSLRTASSGANVLT
TRBD1	TRBJ1-2	TRBV20-1	SAPPRTGWGGYT
-	TRBJ2-7	TRBV27	ASSLVAAGAFSYNEQY
-	TRBJ2-7	TRBV20-1	SALAAGTYEQY
TRBD2	TRBJ2-3	TRBV12-3/TRBV12-4	ASSFFGGGLDTQY
-	TRBJ2-7	TRBV29-1	SVSGHLPNYYEQY
-	TRBJ1-5	TRBV20-1	SASRRGVNQPQH